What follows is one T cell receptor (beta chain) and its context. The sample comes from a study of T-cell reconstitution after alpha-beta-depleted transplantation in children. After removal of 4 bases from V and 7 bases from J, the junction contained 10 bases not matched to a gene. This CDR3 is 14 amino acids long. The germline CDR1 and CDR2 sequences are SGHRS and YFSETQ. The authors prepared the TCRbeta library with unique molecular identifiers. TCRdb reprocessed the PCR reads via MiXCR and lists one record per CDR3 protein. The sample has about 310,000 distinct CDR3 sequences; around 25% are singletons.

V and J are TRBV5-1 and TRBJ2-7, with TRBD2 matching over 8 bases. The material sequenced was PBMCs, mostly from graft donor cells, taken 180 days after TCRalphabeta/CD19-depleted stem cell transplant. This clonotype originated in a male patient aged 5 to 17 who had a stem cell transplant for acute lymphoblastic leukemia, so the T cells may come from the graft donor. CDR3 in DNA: TGCGCCAGCAGCAATAAGGGACTAGTGGGTGAGCAGTACTTC. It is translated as CASSNKGLVGEQYF. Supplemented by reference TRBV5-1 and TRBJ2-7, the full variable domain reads KAGVTQTPRYLIKTRGQQVTLSCSPISGHRSVSWYQQTPGQGLQFLFEYFSETQRNKGNFPGRFSGRQFSNSRSEMNVSTLELGDSALYLCASSNKGLVGEQYFGPGTRLTVT.